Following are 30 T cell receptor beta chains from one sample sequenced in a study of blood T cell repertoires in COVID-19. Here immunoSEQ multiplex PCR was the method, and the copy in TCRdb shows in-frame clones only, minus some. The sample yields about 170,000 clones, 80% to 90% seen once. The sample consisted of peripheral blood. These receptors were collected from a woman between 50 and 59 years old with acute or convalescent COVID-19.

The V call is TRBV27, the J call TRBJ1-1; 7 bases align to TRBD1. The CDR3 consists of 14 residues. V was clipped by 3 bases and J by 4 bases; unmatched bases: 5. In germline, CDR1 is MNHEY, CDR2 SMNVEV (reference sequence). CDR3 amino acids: CASSFARGATEAFF. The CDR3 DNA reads TGTGCCAGCAGTTTTGCCAGGGGGGCCACTGAAGCTTTCTTT.

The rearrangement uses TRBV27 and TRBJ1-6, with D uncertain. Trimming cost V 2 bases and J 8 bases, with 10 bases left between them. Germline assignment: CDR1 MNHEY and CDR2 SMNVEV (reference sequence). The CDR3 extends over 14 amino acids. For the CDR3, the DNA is TGTGCCAGCAGTTTAAACGGCCGGGATTCACCCCTCCACTTT. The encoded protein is CASSLNGRDSPLHF.

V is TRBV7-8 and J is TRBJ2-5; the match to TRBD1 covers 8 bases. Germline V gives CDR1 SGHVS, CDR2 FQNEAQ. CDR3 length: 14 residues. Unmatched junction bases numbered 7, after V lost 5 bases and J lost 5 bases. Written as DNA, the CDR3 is TGTGCCAGCAGCCCCGGACAGGGTGGCGAGACCCAGTACTTC. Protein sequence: CASSPGQGGETQYF. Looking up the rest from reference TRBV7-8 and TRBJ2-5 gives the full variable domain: GAGVSQSPRYKVAKRGQDVALRCDPISGHVSLFWYQQALGQGPEFLTYFQNEAQLDKSGLPSDRFFAERPEGSVSTLKIQRTQQEDSAVYLCASSPGQGGETQYFGPGTRLLVL.

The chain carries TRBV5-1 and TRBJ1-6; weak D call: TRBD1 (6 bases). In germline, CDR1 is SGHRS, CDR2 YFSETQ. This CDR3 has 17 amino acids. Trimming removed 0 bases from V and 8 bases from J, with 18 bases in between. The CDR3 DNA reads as TGCGCCAGCAGCTTGGCCTTTGGGGGCTCGAATTATTCACCCCTCCACTTT. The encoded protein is CASSLAFGGSNYSPLHF. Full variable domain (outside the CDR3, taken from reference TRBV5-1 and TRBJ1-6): KAGVTQTPRYLIKTRGQQVTLSCSPISGHRSVSWYQQTPGQGLQFLFEYFSETQRNKGNFPGRFSGRQFSNSRSEMNVSTLELGDSALYLCASSLAFGGSNYSPLHFGNGTRLTVT.

The CDR3 protein is CASSPQGLNTEAFF. The CDR3 DNA follows: TGTGCCAGTAGTCCTCAGGGTCTGAACACTGAAGCTTTCTTT. V and J are TRBV19 and TRBJ1-1, with a weak D call TRBD1 (5 bases). From germline, CDR1 is LNHDA and CDR2 SQIVND (reference sequence). V lost 5 bases and J 0 bases, leaving 10 bases between the germline ends. The CDR3 length is 14 residues. The full variable domain, with the rest looked up from reference TRBV19 and TRBJ1-1, is DGGITQSPKYLFRKEGQNVTLSCEQNLNHDAMYWYRQDPGQGLRLIYYSQIVNDFQKGDIAEGYSVSREKKESFPLTVTSAQKNPTAFYLCASSPQGLNTEAFFGQGTRLTVV.

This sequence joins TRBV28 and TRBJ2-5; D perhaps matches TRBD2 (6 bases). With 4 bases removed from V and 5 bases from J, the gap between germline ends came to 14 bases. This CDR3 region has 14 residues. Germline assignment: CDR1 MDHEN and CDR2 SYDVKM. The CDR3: CASSSGDPRETQYF. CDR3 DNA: TGTGCCAGCAGTTCGGGGGACCCCAGGGAGACCCAGTACTTC.

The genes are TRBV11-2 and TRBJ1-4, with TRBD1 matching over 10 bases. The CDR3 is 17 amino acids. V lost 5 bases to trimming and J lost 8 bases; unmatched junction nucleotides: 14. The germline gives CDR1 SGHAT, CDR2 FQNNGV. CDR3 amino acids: CASSRPRDRGLEEKLFF. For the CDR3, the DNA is TGTGCCAGCAGCCGACCCCGGGACAGGGGTCTCGAGGAAAAACTGTTTTTT.

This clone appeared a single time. The CDR3 reads CSVPGEKLFF. The CDR3 DNA reads as TGCAGTGTCCCGGGAGAAAAACTGTTTTTT. This rearrangement joins TRBV20-1 to TRBJ1-4; D uncertain. The CDR3 totals 10 residues. V was shortened by 7 bases and J by 8 bases, with 8 bases between the two germline ends. The germline V gene has CDR1 DFQATT and CDR2 SNEGSKA (reference sequence).

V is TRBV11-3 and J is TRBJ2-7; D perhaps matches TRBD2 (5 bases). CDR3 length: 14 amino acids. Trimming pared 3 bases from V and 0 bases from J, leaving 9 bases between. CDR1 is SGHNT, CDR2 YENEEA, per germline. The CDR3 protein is CASSFQGSSYEQYF. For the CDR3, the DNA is TGTGCCAGCAGCTTTCAAGGGAGCTCCTACGAGCAGTACTTC.

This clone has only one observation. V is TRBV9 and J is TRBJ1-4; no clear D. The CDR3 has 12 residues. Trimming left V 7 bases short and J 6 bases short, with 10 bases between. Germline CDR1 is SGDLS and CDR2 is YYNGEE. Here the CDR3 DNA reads TGTGCCAGCGGGAGGGAGGATGAAAAACTGTTTTTT. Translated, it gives CASGREDEKLFF.

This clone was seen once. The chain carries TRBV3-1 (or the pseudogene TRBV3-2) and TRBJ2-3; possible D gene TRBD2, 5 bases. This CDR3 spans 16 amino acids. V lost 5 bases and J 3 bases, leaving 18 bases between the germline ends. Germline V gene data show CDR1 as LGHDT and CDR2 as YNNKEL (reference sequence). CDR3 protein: CASSSGPTVRTDTQYF. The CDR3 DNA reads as TGTGCCAGCAGCAGCGGCCCCACAGTTAGGACAGATACGCAGTATTTT.

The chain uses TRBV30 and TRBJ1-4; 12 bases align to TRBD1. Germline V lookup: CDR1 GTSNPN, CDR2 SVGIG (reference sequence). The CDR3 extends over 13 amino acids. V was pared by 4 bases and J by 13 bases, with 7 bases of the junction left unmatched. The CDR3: CAWKGTGGRGLFF. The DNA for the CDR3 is TGTGCCTGGAAGGGGACAGGGGGCCGGGGACTGTTTTTT.

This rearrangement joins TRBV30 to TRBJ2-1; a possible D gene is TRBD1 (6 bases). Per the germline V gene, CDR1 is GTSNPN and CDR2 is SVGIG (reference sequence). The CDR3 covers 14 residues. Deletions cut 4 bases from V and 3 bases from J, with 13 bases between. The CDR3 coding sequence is TGTGCCTGGACCAAGAGGGGGTTCTACAATGAGCAGTTCTTC. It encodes CAWTKRGFYNEQFF.

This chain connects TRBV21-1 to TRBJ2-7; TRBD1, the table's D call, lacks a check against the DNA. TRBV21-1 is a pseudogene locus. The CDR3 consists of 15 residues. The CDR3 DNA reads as TGTGCCAGCAGCAATGACAGGCAGGCTTACTACGAGCAGTACTTC. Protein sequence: CASSNDRQAYYEQYF.

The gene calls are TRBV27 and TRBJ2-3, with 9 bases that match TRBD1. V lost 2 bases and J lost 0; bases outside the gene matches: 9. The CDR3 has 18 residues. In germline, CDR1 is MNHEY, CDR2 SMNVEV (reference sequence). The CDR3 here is CASSLIGGQGRSTDTQYF. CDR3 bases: TGTGCCAGCAGTTTAATAGGGGGACAGGGTCGGAGCACAGATACGCAGTATTTT.

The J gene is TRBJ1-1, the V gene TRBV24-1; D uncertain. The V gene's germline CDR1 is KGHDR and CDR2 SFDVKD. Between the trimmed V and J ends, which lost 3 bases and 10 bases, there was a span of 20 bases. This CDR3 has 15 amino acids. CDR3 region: CATSDDMGGVEGAFF. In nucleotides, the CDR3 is TGTGCCACCAGTGATGACATGGGAGGAGTAGAGGGAGCTTTCTTT.

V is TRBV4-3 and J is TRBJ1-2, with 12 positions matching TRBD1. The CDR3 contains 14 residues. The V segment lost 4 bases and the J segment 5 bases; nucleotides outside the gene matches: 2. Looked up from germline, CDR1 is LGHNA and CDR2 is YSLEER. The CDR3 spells CASSPGQGAYGYTF. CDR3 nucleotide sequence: TGCGCCAGCAGCCCGGGACAGGGGGCGTATGGCTACACCTTC.

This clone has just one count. The CDR3 here is CASSPRTGQNTEAFF. The CDR3 DNA reads TGTGCCAGCAGCCCACGGACAGGGCAGAACACTGAAGCTTTCTTT. The rearrangement uses TRBV11-2 and TRBJ1-1, with TRBD1 matching over 8 bases. This CDR3 has 15 residues. CDR1 and CDR2 from the germline V gene are SGHAT and FQNNGV. Germline trimming cut 5 bases from V and 1 base from J; bases unmatched to any gene: 6. Full variable domain (remainder filled in from reference TRBV11-2 and TRBJ1-1): EAGVAQSPRYKIIEKRQSVAFWCNPISGHATLYWYQQILGQGPKLLIQFQNNGVVDDSQLPKDRFSAERLKGVDSTLKIQPAKLEDSAVYLCASSPRTGQNTEAFFGQGTRLTVV.

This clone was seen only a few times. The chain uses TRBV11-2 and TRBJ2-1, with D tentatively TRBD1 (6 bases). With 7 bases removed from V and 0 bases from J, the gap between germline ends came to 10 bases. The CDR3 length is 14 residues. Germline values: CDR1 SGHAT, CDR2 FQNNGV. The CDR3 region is CASTGQSSYNEQFF. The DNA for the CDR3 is TGTGCCAGCACCGGACAGAGCTCCTACAATGAGCAGTTCTTC.

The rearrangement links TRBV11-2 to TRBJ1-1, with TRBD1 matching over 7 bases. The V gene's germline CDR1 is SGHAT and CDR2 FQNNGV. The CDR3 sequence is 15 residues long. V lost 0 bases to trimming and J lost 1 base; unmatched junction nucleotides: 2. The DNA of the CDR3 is TGTGCCAGCAGCTTAGAAGGGGGCCCGAACACTGAAGCTTTCTTT. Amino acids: CASSLEGGPNTEAFF.

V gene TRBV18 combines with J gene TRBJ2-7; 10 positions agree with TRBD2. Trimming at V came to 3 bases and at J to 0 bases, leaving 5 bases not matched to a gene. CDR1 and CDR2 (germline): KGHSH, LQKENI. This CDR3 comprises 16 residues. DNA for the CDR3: TGTGCCAGCTCACCGATGGGACTAGCGAACTCCTACGAGCAGTACTTC. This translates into CASSPMGLANSYEQYF.

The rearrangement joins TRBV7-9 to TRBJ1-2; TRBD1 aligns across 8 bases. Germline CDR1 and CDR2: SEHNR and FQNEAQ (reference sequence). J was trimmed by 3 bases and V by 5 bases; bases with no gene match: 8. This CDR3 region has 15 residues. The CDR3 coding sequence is TGTGCCAGCAGCCACGACAGGGGAGAGGACTATGGCTACACCTTC. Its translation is CASSHDRGEDYGYTF. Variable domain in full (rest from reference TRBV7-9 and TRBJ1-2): DTGVSQNPRHKITKRGQNVTFRCDPISEHNRLYWYRQTLGQGPEFLTYFQNEAQLEKSRLLSDRFSAERPKGSFSTLEIQRTEQGDSAMYLCASSHDRGEDYGYTFGSGTRLTVV.

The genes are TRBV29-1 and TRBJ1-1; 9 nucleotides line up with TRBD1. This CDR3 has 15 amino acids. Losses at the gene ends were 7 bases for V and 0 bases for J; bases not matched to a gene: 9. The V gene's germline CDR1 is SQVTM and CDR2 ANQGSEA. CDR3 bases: TGCAGCGCGCTACGACAGGGGGGGATGAACACTGAAGCTTTCTTT. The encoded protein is CSALRQGGMNTEAFF.

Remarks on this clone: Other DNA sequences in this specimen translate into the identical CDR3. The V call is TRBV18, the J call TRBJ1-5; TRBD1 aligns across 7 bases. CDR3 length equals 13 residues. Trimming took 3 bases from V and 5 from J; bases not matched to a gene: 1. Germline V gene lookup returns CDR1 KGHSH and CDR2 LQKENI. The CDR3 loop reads CASSPDRDQPQHF. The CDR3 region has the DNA TGTGCCAGCTCACCTGACAGGGATCAGCCCCAGCATTTT. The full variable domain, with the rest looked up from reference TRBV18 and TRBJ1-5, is NAGVMQNPRHLVRRRGQEARLRCSPMKGHSHVYWYRQLPEEGLKFMVYLQKENIIDESGMPKERFSAEFPKEGPSILRIQQVVRGDSAAYFCASSPDRDQPQHFGDGTRLSIL.

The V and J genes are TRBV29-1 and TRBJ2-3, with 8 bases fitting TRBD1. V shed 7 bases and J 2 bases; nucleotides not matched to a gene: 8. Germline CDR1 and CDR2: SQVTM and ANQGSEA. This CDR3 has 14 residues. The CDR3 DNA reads TGCAGCGGATGGACAGGGTTAGTCACAGATACGCAGTATTTT. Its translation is CSGWTGLVTDTQYF.

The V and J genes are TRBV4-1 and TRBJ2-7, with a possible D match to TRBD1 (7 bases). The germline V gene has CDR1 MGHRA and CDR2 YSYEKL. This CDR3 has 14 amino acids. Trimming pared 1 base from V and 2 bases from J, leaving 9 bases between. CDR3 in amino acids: CASSQGRGAYEQYF. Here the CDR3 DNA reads TGCGCCAGCAGCCAAGGCAGGGGGGCCTACGAGCAGTACTTC.

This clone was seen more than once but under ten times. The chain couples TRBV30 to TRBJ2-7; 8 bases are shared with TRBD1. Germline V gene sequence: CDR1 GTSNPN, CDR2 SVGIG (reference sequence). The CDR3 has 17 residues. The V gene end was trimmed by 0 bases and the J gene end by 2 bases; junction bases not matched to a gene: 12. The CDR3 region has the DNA TGTGCCTGGAGTGTAGGACAGGGAAGATCCAAGACCTACGAGCAGTACTTC. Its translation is CAWSVGQGRSKTYEQYF.

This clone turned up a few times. As DNA, the CDR3 is TGTGCCTGGTCGACAGGGGCGGGTCAGCCCCAGCATTTT. This codes for CAWSTGAGQPQHF. This chain links TRBV30 with TRBJ1-5; 8 nucleotides match TRBD1. Germline assignment: CDR1 GTSNPN and CDR2 SVGIG (reference sequence). The CDR3 is made up of 13 amino acids. Unmatched junction bases numbered 6, after V lost 5 bases and J lost 6 bases.

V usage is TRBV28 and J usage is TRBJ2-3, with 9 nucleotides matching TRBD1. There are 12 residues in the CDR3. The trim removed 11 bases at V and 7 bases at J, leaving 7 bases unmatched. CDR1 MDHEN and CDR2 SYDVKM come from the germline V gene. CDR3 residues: CASTGGRNTQYF. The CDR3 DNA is TGTGCCTCTACAGGGGGCCGGAATACGCAGTATTTT.

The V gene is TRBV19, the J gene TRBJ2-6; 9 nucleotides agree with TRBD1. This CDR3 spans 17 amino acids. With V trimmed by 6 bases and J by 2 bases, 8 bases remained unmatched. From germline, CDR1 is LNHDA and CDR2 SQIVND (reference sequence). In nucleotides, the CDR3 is TGTGCCAGTAGCCCCGGGACAGGGTCCCCTGGGGCCAACGTCCTGACTTTC. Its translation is CASSPGTGSPGANVLTF.